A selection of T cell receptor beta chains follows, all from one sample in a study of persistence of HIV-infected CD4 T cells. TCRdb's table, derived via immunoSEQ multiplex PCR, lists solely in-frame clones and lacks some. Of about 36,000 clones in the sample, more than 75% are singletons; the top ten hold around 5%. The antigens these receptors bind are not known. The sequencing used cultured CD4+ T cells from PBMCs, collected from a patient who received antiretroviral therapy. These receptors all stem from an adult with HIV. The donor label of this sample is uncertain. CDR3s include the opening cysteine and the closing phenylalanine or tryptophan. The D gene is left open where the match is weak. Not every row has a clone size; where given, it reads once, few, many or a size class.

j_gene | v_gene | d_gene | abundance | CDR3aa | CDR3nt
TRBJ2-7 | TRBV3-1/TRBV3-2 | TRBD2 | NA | CASSLPSGGGEQYF | TGTGCCAGCAGCCTGCCTAGCGGGGGTGGGGAGCAGTACTTC
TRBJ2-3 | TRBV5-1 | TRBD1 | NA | CASSPWTGVTTDTQYF | TGCGCCAGCAGCCCGTGGACAGGGGTCACCACAGATACGCAGTATTTT
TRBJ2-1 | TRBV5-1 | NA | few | CASSPEWTDNEQFF | TGCGCCAGCAGCCCCGAGTGGACCGACAATGAGCAGTTCTTC
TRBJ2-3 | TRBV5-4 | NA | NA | CASSLVGPDTQYF | TGTGCCAGCAGCTTGGTAGGGCCCGATACGCAGTATTTT
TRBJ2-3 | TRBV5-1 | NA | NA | CASSLDTDTQYF | TGCGCCAGCAGCTTGGATACAGATACGCAGTATTTT
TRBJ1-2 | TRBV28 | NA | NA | CASSERRDVNYGYTF | TGTGCCAGCAGTGAGCGAAGAGACGTCAACTATGGCTACACCTTC
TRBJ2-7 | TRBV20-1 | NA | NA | CSAQDIHEQYF | TGCAGTGCTCAGGACATTCACGAGCAGTACTTC
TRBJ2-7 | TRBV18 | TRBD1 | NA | CASSDDRGSYEQYF | TGTGCCAGCTCAGATGACAGGGGTTCGTACGAGCAGTACTTC
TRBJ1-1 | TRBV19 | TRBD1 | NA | CASSLPRDRTEAFF | TGTGCCAGTAGTCTACCCCGGGACAGGACTGAAGCTTTCTTT
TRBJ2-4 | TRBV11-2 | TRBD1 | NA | CASGSRNLTGDGKNIQYF | TGTGCCAGCGGATCCCGAAATTTAACAGGGGATGGCAAAAACATTCAGTACTTC
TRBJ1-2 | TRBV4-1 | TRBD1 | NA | CASSIYTMGQGPNGYTF | TGCGCCAGCAGCATCTACACTATGGGACAGGGCCCTAATGGCTACACCTTC
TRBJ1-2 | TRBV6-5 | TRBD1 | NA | CASSYSAGGTGGYTF | TGTGCCAGCAGTTACTCCGCAGGGGGTACGGGTGGCTACACCTTC
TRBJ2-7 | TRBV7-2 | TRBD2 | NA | CASSLGARTSGGYEQYF | TGTGCCAGCAGCTTAGGAGCACGGACTAGCGGGGGGTACGAGCAGTACTTC
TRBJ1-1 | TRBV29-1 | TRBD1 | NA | CSVGTFTGGFGTEAFF | TGCAGCGTTGGAACTTTTACAGGGGGCTTTGGCACTGAAGCTTTCTTT
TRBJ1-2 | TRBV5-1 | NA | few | CASSLEPDYGYTF | TGCGCCAGCAGCTTGGAACCCGACTATGGCTACACCTTC
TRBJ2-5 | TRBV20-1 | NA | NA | CSAFRETQYF | TGCAGTGCTTTCCGAGAGACCCAGTACTTC
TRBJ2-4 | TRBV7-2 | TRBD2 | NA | CASSSGLALAKNIQYF | TGTGCCAGCAGCTCCGGACTAGCTCTAGCCAAAAACATTCAGTACTTC
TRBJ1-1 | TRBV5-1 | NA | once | CASSLLQGDTEAFF | TGCGCCAGCAGCCTACTACAGGGAGACACTGAAGCTTTCTTT
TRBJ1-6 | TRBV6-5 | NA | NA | CATKQGDYNSPLHF | TGTGCCACCAAGCAGGGAGACTATAATTCACCCCTCCACTTT
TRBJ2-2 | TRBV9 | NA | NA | CASSVSAGGTGELFF | TGTGCCAGCAGCGTCTCAGCGGGCGGCACCGGGGAGCTGTTTTTT
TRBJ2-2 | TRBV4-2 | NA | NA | CASSQALINTGELFF | TGTGCCAGCAGCCAGGCTCTCATCAACACCGGGGAGCTGTTTTTT
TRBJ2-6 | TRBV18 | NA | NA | CASSHSALPSSGANVLTF | TGTGCCAGCTCACATAGTGCTCTCCCGAGCTCTGGGGCCAACGTCCTGACTTTC
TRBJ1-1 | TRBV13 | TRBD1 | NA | CASSRTGTNTEAFF | TGTGCCAGCAGCCGGACAGGGACTAACACTGAAGCTTTCTTT
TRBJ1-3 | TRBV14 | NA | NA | CASSHGVSGNTIYF | TGTGCCAGCAGCCACGGGGTAAGTGGAAACACCATATATTTT